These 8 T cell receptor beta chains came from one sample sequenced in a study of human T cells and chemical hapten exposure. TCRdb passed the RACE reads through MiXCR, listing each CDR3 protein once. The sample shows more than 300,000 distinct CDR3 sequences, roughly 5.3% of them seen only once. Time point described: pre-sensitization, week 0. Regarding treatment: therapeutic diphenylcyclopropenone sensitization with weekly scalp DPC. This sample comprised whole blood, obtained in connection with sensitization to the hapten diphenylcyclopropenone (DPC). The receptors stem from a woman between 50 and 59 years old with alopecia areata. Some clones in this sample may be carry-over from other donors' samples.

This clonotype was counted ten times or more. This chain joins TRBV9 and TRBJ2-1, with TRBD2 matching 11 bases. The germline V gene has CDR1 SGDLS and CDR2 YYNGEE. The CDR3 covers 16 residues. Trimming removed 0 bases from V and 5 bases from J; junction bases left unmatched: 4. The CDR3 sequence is CASSVESSGGHNEQFF. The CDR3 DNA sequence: TGTGCCAGCAGCGTAGAGTCTAGCGGGGGGCACAATGAGCAGTTCTTC.

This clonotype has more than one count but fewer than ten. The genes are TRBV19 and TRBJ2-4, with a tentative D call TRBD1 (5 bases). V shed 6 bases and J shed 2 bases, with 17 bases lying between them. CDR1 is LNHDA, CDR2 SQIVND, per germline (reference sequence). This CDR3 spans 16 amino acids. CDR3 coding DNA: TGTGCCAGTAGCCCCGGATCTCAGGGTTCCAAAAACATTCAGTACTTC. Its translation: CASSPGSQGSKNIQYF.

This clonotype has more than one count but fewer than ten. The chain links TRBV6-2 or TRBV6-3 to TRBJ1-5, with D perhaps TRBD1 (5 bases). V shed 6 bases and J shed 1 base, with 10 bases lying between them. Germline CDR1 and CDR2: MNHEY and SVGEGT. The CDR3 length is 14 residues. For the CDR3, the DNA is TGTGCCAGCAGGTACGGGGGAAGCAATCAGCCCCAGCATTTT. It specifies CASRYGGSNQPQHF.

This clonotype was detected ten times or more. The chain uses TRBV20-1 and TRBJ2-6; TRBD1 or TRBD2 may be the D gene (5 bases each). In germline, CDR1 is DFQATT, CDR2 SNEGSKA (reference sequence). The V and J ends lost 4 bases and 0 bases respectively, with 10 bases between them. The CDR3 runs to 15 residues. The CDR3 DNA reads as TGCAGTGCTACGGGGACGGGCTCTGGGGCCAACGTCCTGACTTTC. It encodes CSATGTGSGANVLTF.

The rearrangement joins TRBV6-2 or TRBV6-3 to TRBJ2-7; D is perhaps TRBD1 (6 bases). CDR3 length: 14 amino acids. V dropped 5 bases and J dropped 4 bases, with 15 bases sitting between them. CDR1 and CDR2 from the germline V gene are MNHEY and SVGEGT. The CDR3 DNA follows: TGTGCCAGCAGTCAACACGACGGACAGTACGAGCAGTACTTC. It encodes CASSQHDGQYEQYF.

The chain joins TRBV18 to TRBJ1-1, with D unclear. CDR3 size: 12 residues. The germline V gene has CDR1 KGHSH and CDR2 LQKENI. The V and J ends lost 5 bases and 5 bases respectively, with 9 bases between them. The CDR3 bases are TGTGCCAGCTCAGGGCAGCTGACTGAAGCTTTCTTT. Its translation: CASSGQLTEAFF.

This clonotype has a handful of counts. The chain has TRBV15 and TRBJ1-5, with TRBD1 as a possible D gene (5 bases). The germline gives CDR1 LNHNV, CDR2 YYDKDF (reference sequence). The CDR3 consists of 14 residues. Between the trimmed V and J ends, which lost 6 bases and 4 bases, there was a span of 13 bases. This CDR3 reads CATSSGGFNQPQHF. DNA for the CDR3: TGTGCCACCAGTTCCGGGGGTTTTAATCAGCCCCAGCATTTT.

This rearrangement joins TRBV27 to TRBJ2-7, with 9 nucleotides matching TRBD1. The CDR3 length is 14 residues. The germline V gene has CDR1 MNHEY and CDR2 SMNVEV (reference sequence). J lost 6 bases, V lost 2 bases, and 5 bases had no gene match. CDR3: CASSLGDRDPEQYF. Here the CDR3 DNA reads TGTGCCAGCAGTTTAGGGGACAGGGACCCCGAGCAGTACTTC.